This T cell receptor (beta chain) was found in a study of blood T cell repertoires in COVID-19. Germline-derived CDR1 and CDR2 are GTSNPN and SVGIG (reference sequence). There are 18 residues in the CDR3. V was cut by 1 base and J by 5 bases, with 23 bases left in between. The data were produced by immunoSEQ multiplex PCR, yet TCRdb's version contains in-frame clones alone and is incomplete. The sample has some 170,000 clones, roughly 84% seen once. Material: peripheral blood. This TCR derives from a woman of 80 years or more with active or convalescent COVID-19. This chain joins TRBV30 and TRBJ1-4; D ambiguous. CDR3 in amino acids: CAWSARVSGFERNEKLFF. CDR3 bases: TGTGCCTGGAGTGCCCGGGTCTCTGGATTCGAACGCAATGAAAAACTGTTTTTT.